This note documents a single TCR beta chain sequence. What it binds is not known. Trimming took 5 bases from V and 8 from J; bases not matched to a gene: 8. The CDR3 extends over 13 amino acids. This sample is drawn from a study of T cells in Graves' hyperthyroidism and ophthalmopathy. Study at large: At the time of initial diagnosis and before any treatment, peripheral blood was collected. Study results and caveats: Ophthalmopathy stood apart from stable hyperthyroidism in a 13 V-J model.

TCR beta CDR3 region amplification was performed from RNA transcripts. HTBI primers were employed in a first-round RT-PCR of the TCR CDR3. TCRdb re-called the multiplex PCR reads with MiXCR, one entry per CDR3 protein. The sample contains some 350,000 distinct CDR3 sequences, about a fifth of which appear only once. The sequenced sample consisted of blood. This rearrangement joins TRBV12-3 or TRBV12-4 to TRBJ1-1; 7 bases fit TRBD1. The sequence derives from a woman between 18 and 30 years old with Graves' hyperthyroidism. CDR3 sequence reads: CASSPRDSQEAFF. CDR3 nucleotides: TGTGCCAGCAGTCCGCGGGACAGCCAAGAAGCTTTCTTT.